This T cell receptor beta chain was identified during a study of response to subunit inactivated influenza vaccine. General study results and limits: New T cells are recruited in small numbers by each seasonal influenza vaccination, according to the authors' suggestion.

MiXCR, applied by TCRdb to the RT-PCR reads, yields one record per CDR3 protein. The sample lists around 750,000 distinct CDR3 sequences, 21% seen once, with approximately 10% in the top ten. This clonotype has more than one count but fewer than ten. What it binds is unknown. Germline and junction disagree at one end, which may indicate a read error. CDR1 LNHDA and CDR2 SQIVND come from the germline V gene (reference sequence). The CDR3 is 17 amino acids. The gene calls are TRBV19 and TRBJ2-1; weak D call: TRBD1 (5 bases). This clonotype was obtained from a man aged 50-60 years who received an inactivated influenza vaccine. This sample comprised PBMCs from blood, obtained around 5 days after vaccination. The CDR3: CASSIDVTGRVYSEQFF. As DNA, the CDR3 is TGTGCCAGTAGTATAGATGTCACAGGCAGGGTTTACAGTGAGCAGTTCTTC.